The rows below give T cell receptor beta chains drawn from one sample of a study of blood T cell repertoires in COVID-19. TCRdb keeps only in-frame clones here, not all; method: immunoSEQ multiplex PCR. The sample contains fewer than 300,000 clones, 80% to 95% of which appear only once. The sequenced material came from PBMCs or T cells enriched from blood (not recorded which). These receptors all stem from a woman in her thirties who had recovered from COVID-19. Both conserved end residues are part of each CDR3. A D gene is named only where the DNA matches it firmly. The listing skips clone size in some rows; elsewhere it reads once, few, many or a size class.

CDR3 protein	CDR3 DNA	V gene	clone size	D gene	J gene
CATSDSLTGIETQYF	TGTGCCACCAGTGATTCCCTGACAGGTATAGAGACCCAGTACTTC	TRBV24-1	.	.	TRBJ2-5
CASSPHMDRVSGELFF	TGTGCCAGTAGCCCCCACATGGACAGGGTGTCCGGGGAGCTGTTTTTT	TRBV19	.	TRBD1	TRBJ2-2
CAISDGAGANEQFF	TGTGCCATCAGTGATGGTGCGGGAGCCAATGAGCAGTTCTTC	TRBV10-3	.	TRBD2	TRBJ2-1
CASSLEGAGGPDTQYF	TGTGCCAGCAGCTTAGAAGGGGCGGGAGGTCCAGATACGCAGTATTTT	TRBV7-2	.	TRBD2	TRBJ2-3
CATRQGSVTEAFF	TGTGCCACCCGACAGGGTTCGGTCACTGAAGCTTTCTTT	TRBV28	.	TRBD1	TRBJ1-1
CATSREAGGAVTDTQYF	TGTGCCACCAGCAGAGAAGCTGGTGGGGCAGTCACAGATACGCAGTATTTT	TRBV15	.	.	TRBJ2-3
CAISESASGRFPDTQYF	TGTGCCATCAGTGAGTCGGCGAGCGGGAGGTTCCCAGATACGCAGTATTTT	TRBV10-3	.	TRBD2	TRBJ2-3
CASSTQYNEQFF	TGTGCCAGTAGTACACAGTACAATGAGCAGTTCTTC	TRBV19	.	.	TRBJ2-1
CASSIGMGQGETQYF	TGTGCCAGTAGTATAGGGATGGGACAGGGAGAGACCCAGTACTTC	TRBV19	.	TRBD1	TRBJ2-5
CSVEPGTSGSNEQFF	TGCAGCGTTGAACCAGGGACTAGCGGGAGTAATGAGCAGTTCTTC	TRBV29-1	.	TRBD2	TRBJ2-1
CASSFLRGSSSYNEQFF	TGTGCCAGCAGTTTCCTGCGTGGTAGCAGCTCCTACAATGAGCAGTTCTTC	TRBV27	.	.	TRBJ2-1
CASSIIPLATFRNEQFF	TGTGCCAGTAGTATAATTCCCCTAGCGACATTCAGGAATGAGCAGTTCTTC	TRBV19	.	.	TRBJ2-1
CASSLMAGGKETQYF	TGTGCCAGCAGCTTAATGGCAGGGGGGAAAGAGACCCAGTACTTC	TRBV7-3	.	.	TRBJ2-5
CASSLRTVSPLHF	TGTGCCAGCAGTCTCAGGACAGTGTCACCCCTCCACTTT	TRBV28	.	.	TRBJ1-6
CASSQGLAGAEFEQYF	TGTGCCAGCAGCCAAGGTTTAGCGGGAGCGGAATTCGAGCAGTACTTC	TRBV4-2	.	TRBD2	TRBJ2-7
CATSRGASSYNEQFF	TGTGCCACCAGCAGAGGGGCCAGCTCCTACAATGAGCAGTTCTTC	TRBV15	.	.	TRBJ2-1
CASTSLRGLYGYTF	TGTGCCAGCACCTCTCTCCGGGGTCTCTATGGCTACACCTTC	TRBV9	few	.	TRBJ1-2
CASSQGQGNYGYTF	TGTGCCAGCAGCCAAGGACAGGGAAACTATGGCTACACCTTC	TRBV28	.	TRBD1	TRBJ1-2
CASSLTGLRNTEAFF	TGTGCCAGCAGCTTAACGGGACTTAGGAACACTGAAGCTTTCTTT	TRBV7-8	.	.	TRBJ1-1
CSASGRLSSYEQYF	TGCAGTGCTAGTGGCCGACTTAGCTCCTACGAGCAGTACTTC	TRBV20-1	.	.	TRBJ2-7
CASSPLASGTWETQYF	TGTGCCAGCAGCCCGCTTGCTAGCGGGACCTGGGAGACCCAGTACTTC	TRBV6-2/TRBV6-3	.	TRBD2	TRBJ2-5
CASRPGTGGYNEQFF	TGTGCCAGCAGGCCCGGGACAGGGGGGTACAATGAGCAGTTCTTC	TRBV27	.	TRBD1	TRBJ2-1
CASSVPGLPYNEQFF	TGTGCCAGCAGCGTCCCAGGGCTCCCCTACAATGAGCAGTTCTTC	TRBV7-6	.	.	TRBJ2-1
CARQRQSFYGYTF	TGTGCCAGGCAGCGGCAGTCATTCTATGGCTACACCTTC	TRBV6-5	.	.	TRBJ1-2
CASSLTGTSGSDEQFF	TGTGCCAGCAGTCTAACCGGGACTAGCGGGAGCGATGAGCAGTTCTTC	TRBV6-4	.	TRBD2	TRBJ2-1
CASSVHALAGGSGANVLTF	TGTGCCAGCAGCGTTCACGCCCTAGCGGGAGGGTCTGGGGCCAACGTCCTGACTTTC	TRBV9	.	TRBD2	TRBJ2-6
CAIKAGGPQETQYF	TGTGCCATCAAGGCGGGAGGGCCCCAAGAGACCCAGTACTTC	TRBV10-3	.	TRBD2	TRBJ2-5
CAWSDTYGYTF	TGTGCCTGGAGTGACACCTATGGCTACACCTTC	TRBV30	.	.	TRBJ1-2
CASSQERGIVTEAFF	TGCGCCAGCAGCCAAGAACGGGGGATTGTCACTGAAGCTTTCTTT	TRBV4-3	.	.	TRBJ1-1
CASSYSLTGNYGYTF	TGTGCCAGCAGTTACTCTTTGACAGGGAACTATGGCTACACCTTC	TRBV6-5	few	TRBD1	TRBJ1-2
CAWSVLRGAGEKLFF	TGTGCCTGGAGTGTATTACGGGGGGCCGGTGAAAAACTGTTTTTT	TRBV30	.	.	TRBJ1-4
CAATGGNSGNTIYF	TGTGCCGCGACAGGGGGCAACTCTGGAAACACCATATATTTT	TRBV10-3	.	TRBD1	TRBJ1-3
CASSPGQASTDTQYF	TGTGCCAGCTCACCGGGACAAGCCAGCACAGATACGCAGTATTTT	TRBV18	.	.	TRBJ2-3
CASSLAGEAGELFF	TGTGCCAGCAGCTTGGCGGGAGAGGCCGGGGAGCTGTTTTTT	TRBV11-2	.	TRBD2	TRBJ2-2
CASSSRQGLLKKLFF	TGTGCCAGCAGTTCCCGACAGGGGCTTTTAAAAAAACTGTTTTTT	TRBV27	.	TRBD1	TRBJ1-4
CASSWRGENYGYTF	TGTGCCAGCAGCTGGCGGGGGGAAAACTATGGCTACACCTTC	TRBV9	.	.	TRBJ1-2
CSARDRAQETQYF	TGCAGCGCCCGGGACAGAGCCCAAGAGACCCAGTACTTC	TRBV29-1	once	TRBD1	TRBJ2-5
CASSVKHYNEQFF	TGTGCCAGCAGTGTAAAACACTACAATGAGCAGTTCTTC	TRBV2	.	.	TRBJ2-1
CSVETSGRLYTQYF	TGCAGCGTTGAAACTAGCGGGAGACTATATACGCAGTATTTT	TRBV29-1	.	TRBD2	TRBJ2-3
CASSLYSGYEQYF	TGTGCCAGCAGTTTATACAGCGGCTACGAGCAGTACTTC	TRBV27	.	.	TRBJ2-7
CASSATSESYEQYF	TGTGCCAGCAGCGCTACTAGCGAATCCTACGAGCAGTACTTC	TRBV5-4	.	TRBD2	TRBJ2-7
CASSQDKAGGKTDTQYF	TGTGCCAGCAGCCAAGATAAGGCAGGGGGCAAGACAGATACGCAGTATTTT	TRBV3-1/TRBV3-2	.	TRBD1	TRBJ2-3
CASSKLGDEQFF	TGTGCCAGCAGTAAACTAGGAGATGAGCAGTTCTTC	TRBV28	.	.	TRBJ2-1
CASSSPWGQGDNEQFF	TGTGCCAGCAGTTCCCCATGGGGACAGGGGGACAATGAGCAGTTCTTC	TRBV28	.	TRBD1	TRBJ2-1
CASSPRTSGSKRETQYF	TGTGCCAGCAGTCCAAGGACTAGCGGGAGCAAAAGAGAGACCCAGTACTTC	TRBV27	.	TRBD2	TRBJ2-5
CASSPGRQNTEAFF	TGTGCCAGCAGCCCGGGGAGGCAGAACACTGAAGCTTTCTTT	TRBV7-2	.	.	TRBJ1-1
CASSFTSGSYNEQFF	TGTGCCAGCAGCTTCACTAGCGGGAGCTACAATGAGCAGTTCTTC	TRBV28	once	TRBD2	TRBJ2-1
CASSYAGLPTGELFF	TGTGCCAGCAGTTACGCGGGACTTCCAACCGGGGAGCTGTTTTTT	TRBV6-2/TRBV6-3	.	.	TRBJ2-2
CASSLWGRGLADTDTQYF	TGTGCCAGCAGTTTATGGGGGCGTGGACTAGCGGACACAGATACGCAGTATTTT	TRBV28	once	TRBD2	TRBJ2-3
CSVDAGTGTEAFF	TGCAGCGTTGATGCAGGAACGGGGACTGAAGCTTTCTTT	TRBV29-1	few	.	TRBJ1-1
CAIRQGGNTEAFF	TGTGCCATCCGACAGGGCGGGAACACTGAAGCTTTCTTT	TRBV24-1	.	TRBD1	TRBJ1-1
CASSSPSGGGSEQYF	TGTGCCAGCAGTTCCCCTAGCGGGGGGGGAAGCGAGCAGTACTTC	TRBV27	.	TRBD2	TRBJ2-7
CASSPTGGRAGEQFF	TGTGCCAGCAGCCCCACGGGCGGGAGGGCCGGTGAGCAGTTCTTC	TRBV9	.	TRBD2	TRBJ2-1
CASSPTGTYTEAFF	TGTGCCAGCTCACCAACAGGGACCTACACTGAAGCTTTCTTT	TRBV18	.	.	TRBJ1-1
CASRTNRVNEQFF	TGTGCCAGCAGGACAAACAGGGTCAATGAGCAGTTCTTC	TRBV6-5	.	.	TRBJ2-1
CASSQEPNMILSSYGYTF	TGTGCCAGCAGCCAAGAACCTAATATGATCCTAAGTAGCTATGGCTACACCTTC	TRBV4-2	.	.	TRBJ1-2
CASSRDSRSPLHF	TGTGCCAGCAGCCGGGACAGCAGATCACCCCTCCACTTT	TRBV2	.	TRBD1	TRBJ1-6